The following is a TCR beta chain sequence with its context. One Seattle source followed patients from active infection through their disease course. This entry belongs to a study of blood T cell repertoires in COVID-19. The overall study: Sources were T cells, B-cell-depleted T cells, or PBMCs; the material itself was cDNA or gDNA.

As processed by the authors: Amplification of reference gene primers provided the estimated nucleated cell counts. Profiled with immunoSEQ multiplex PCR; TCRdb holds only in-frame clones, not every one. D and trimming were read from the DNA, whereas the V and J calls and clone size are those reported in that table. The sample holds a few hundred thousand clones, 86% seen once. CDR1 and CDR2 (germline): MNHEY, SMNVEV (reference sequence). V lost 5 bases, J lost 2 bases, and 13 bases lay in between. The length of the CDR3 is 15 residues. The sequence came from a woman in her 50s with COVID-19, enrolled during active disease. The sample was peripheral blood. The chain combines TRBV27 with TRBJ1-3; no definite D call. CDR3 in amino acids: CASSPKQTPGNTIYF. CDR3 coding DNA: TGTGCCAGCAGTCCGAAACAGACGCCTGGAAACACCATATATTTT.